This T cell receptor beta chain was obtained from a study of blood T cell repertoires in COVID-19 (dated by TCRdb to about 2020). Study-level background: Samples from collaborators originated in the United States, Italy and Spain and spanned both the acute and convalescent phases of COVID-19. The material from the prospective study consisted of cDNA or gDNA derived from T cells, B-cell-depleted T cells, or PBMCs. The dataset comprised deeply sampled blood TCRbeta repertoires from subjects exposed to, actively infected with, or recovered from COVID-19. A freely available public database, intended as a resource for researchers studying the immune response to SARS-CoV-2, is where the repertoires were released. Samples came from the ongoing ImmuneRACE study (first 160 participants) plus 1,254 subjects from 6 global collaborators. Nearly every sample came with metadata listing a de-identified subject ID, COVID-19 status, age in years and sex. Where HLA class I and class II types were available, the types were taken from metadata supplied by the sample provider, not from assay-based typing.

CDR1 and CDR2, looked up from the germline V gene (reference sequence), are MNHNY and SVGAGI. The CDR3 holds 15 amino acids from the cysteine to the phenylalanine. Only the CDR3 region is kept as DNA, spanning 45 bases read in frame from base 1. V is pruned by 8 bases and J by 5 bases, leaving 9 bases of the junction without a gene match. Concerning this clone itself: Its recognized antigen is unknown. No base quality information exists; no much larger clone differs at one position.

Whole blood was collected in K2EDTA tubes by collaborating institutions according to the institutions' own protocols. For TCRbeta analysis, collaborators shipped samples in one of three forms: frozen whole blood, isolated PBMCs, or DNA extracted from either of those sample types. TCRbeta CDR3 regions were amplified from genomic DNA using the immunoSEQ Assay, a bias-controlled multiplex PCR. The study's processing was this. The number of nucleated cells in each sample was estimated from the amplification of reference gene primers within the assay. To quantify the absolute abundance of each unique TCRbeta CDR3 rearrangement, sequence reads were collapsed and filtered. For each sample, productive Simpson clonality was calculated as the square root of Simpson's diversity index across productive rearrangements. Not all clones reach the TCRdb copy of this immuneACCESS table, which keeps in-frame sequences only. Checked studies attribute under half of the gap to unresolved V genes and leave the rest unexplained. The V and J calls and clone size are taken from that table; D and trimming were inferred from the DNA. The sample table contains around 19,000 clones; only one count was recorded for 85% to 90% of them. Approximately 10% of the sample is held by the ten biggest clonotypes.

The paper as a whole reports these results and caveats: Clinical and demographic metadata were provided uncurated, with the amount varying by source and participant.

The receptor was isolated from a human donor in a cohort sampled during active COVID-19. The sequence links TRBV6-6 to TRBJ2-5, with 12 bases aligning to TRBD2. What was sequenced was peripheral blood. The CDR3 region: CASGETSGSGETQYF. The sequenced DNA: TGTGCCAGCGGGGAGACTAGCGGGAGCGGGGAGACCCAGTACTTC.